Presented here are 29 T cell receptor beta chains from one specimen sequenced in a study of Ad26.COV2.S vaccination and SARS-CoV-2 variants. The treatment denotes: 19 received Ad26.COV2.S at low or high dose, single or two shots; a few received placebo; per-sample allocation not given. Day 63 after the first injection of vaccine or placebo was the sampling time. Measured with immunoSEQ multiplex PCR; TCRdb has only the in-frame clones, and not every one. The data show some 340,000 clones, about 86% seen once. The specimen was peripheral blood, collected in a trial of Ad26.COV2.S vaccine versus placebo. All receptors derive from a person aged 18-65 years who received the Ad26.COV2.S COVID-19 vaccine or a placebo.

V is TRBV6-5 and J is TRBJ1-1, with unresolved D. V gave up 2 bases and J gave up 1 base, with 8 bases separating them. There are 14 residues in the CDR3. Germline-derived CDR1 and CDR2 are MNHEY and SVGAGI. The CDR3 bases are TGTGCCAGCAGTTACGAAGCAGGGAACACTGAAGCTTTCTTT. This gives the protein CASSYEAGNTEAFF.

The CDR3 protein is CASSASPSEPYEQYF. DNA of the CDR3: TGTGCCAGCAGCGCCAGCCCTAGCGAACCCTACGAGCAGTACTTC. This sequence joins TRBV5-4 and TRBJ2-7, with a possible D match to TRBD2 (6 bases). V lost 4 bases, J lost 2 bases, and 16 bases lay in between. The CDR3 sequence is 15 residues long. Germline-derived CDR1 and CDR2 are SGHNT and YYREEE (reference sequence).

The V call is TRBV12-5, the J call TRBJ2-3, with 7 bases matching TRBD1. There are 19 residues in the CDR3. The ends lost 7 bases at V and 1 base at J; junction bases unmatched: 20. The germline gives CDR1 LGHNT, CDR2 FRNRAP. CDR3 nucleotides: TGTGCTAGTGTTATGCTCCGGACAGGTTCTACGGCGGGCACAGATACGCAGTATTTT. Translated, it gives CASVMLRTGSTAGTDTQYF.

This chain joins TRBV5-6 and TRBJ2-2; 13 bases agree with TRBD2. Germline V CDR1 and CDR2: SGHDT, YYEEEE. The J segment lost 6 bases and the V segment lost 0 bases, leaving 11 bases of the junction unmatched. The CDR3 sequence is 19 residues long. CDR3 nucleotide sequence: TGTGCCAGCAGCTTGGTTAGACTAGCGGGGGGCCAACTCCCCGGGGAGCTGTTTTTT. As protein: CASSLVRLAGGQLPGELFF.

The genes are TRBV6-2 or TRBV6-3 and TRBJ1-5; no definite D call. The CDR3 is made up of 14 amino acids. Per germline, CDR1 MNHEY and CDR2 SVGEGT. Trimming took off 5 bases at V and 9 bases at J, with 17 bases between the two ends. CDR3 protein: CASSPRRTSSPQHF. DNA for the CDR3: TGTGCCAGCAGTCCCCGGCGGACGTCATCGCCCCAGCATTTT.

The chain is built from TRBV2 and TRBJ1-1; D is uncertain. The CDR3 totals 13 residues. Germline values: CDR1 SNHLY, CDR2 FYNNEI. Deletions cut 4 bases from V and 4 bases from J, with 10 bases between. CDR3 DNA sequence: TGTGCCAGCAGTGCGGTGGGTGGCACTGAAGCTTTCTTT. It encodes CASSAVGGTEAFF.

The chain couples TRBV9 to TRBJ2-1; no clear D. The CDR3 runs to 16 residues. Germline CDR1 is SGDLS and CDR2 is YYNGEE. Trimming shortened V by 4 bases and J by 6 bases, and 20 bases separated the two germline ends. CDR3 in DNA: TGTGCCAGCAGCCCCGCGCCATCCCTTCTACGCAATGAGCAGTTCTTC. The encoded protein is CASSPAPSLLRNEQFF. The full variable domain, rest sourced from reference TRBV9 and TRBJ2-1, is DSGVTQTPKHLITATGQRVTLRCSPRSGDLSVYWYQQSLDQGLQFLIQYYNGEERAKGNILERFSAQQFPDLHSELNLSSLELGDSALYFCASSPAPSLLRNEQFFGPGTRLTVL.

The rearrangement uses TRBV7-9 and TRBJ1-2; a possible D gene is TRBD1 (6 bases). V was cut by 5 bases and J by 4 bases, with 17 bases left in between. The length of the CDR3 is 15 residues. The germline V gene encodes CDR1 SEHNR and CDR2 FQNEAQ (reference sequence). CDR3 sequence: CASSTTGILAYGYTF. CDR3 DNA sequence: TGTGCCAGCAGCACCACAGGGATACTCGCCTATGGCTACACCTTC.

The V and J genes are TRBV7-6 and TRBJ2-1, with 13 positions matching TRBD2. The CDR3 is 18 amino acids. The germline gives CDR1 SGHVS, CDR2 FNYEAQ. J gave up 1 base and V 5 bases, and 8 bases lay outside the gene matches. The CDR3 DNA is TGTGCCAGCAGCATTGGACTAGCGGGGGTCGCTTCCTACAATGAGCAGTTCTTC. Translated: CASSIGLAGVASYNEQFF.

The sample holds a few counts of this clone. V and J are TRBV6-6 and TRBJ2-7, with D perhaps TRBD1 (5 bases). The CDR3 extends over 13 amino acids. Trimming removed 4 bases at V and 2 bases at J, with 9 bases between. Germline V gene lookup returns CDR1 MNHNY and CDR2 SVGAGI (reference sequence). CDR3 bases: TGTGCCAGCAGTTTTGACAGAGCCTACGAGCAGTACTTC. It is translated as CASSFDRAYEQYF.

The chain joins TRBV9 to TRBJ2-7, with D possibly TRBD1 on 6 matching bases. Germline CDR1 and CDR2: SGDLS and YYNGEE. Trimming shortened V by 4 bases and J by 5 bases, and 22 bases separated the two germline ends. The CDR3 is 16 amino acids. The CDR3 reads CASSPRSQGISDEQYF. The CDR3 nucleotides read TGTGCCAGCAGCCCCCGATCTCAGGGGATAAGCGACGAGCAGTACTTC.

V and J are TRBV30 and TRBJ1-5, with D hard to call. Germline V lookup: CDR1 GTSNPN, CDR2 SVGIG (reference sequence). Trimming shortened V by 3 bases and J by 6 bases, and 18 bases separated the two germline ends. This CDR3 region has 15 residues. The DNA of the CDR3 is TGTGCCTGGAGCTACGGATGGGGAGCCCGTCAGCCCCAGCATTTT. It specifies CAWSYGWGARQPQHF.

V is TRBV5-6 and J is TRBJ2-5; perhaps D is TRBD1 or TRBD2 (5 bases each). From germline, CDR1 is SGHDT and CDR2 YYEEEE. V was clipped by 1 base and J by 5 bases, with 9 bases between them. This CDR3 spans 13 amino acids. The CDR3 sequence: CASSLKGTETQYF. Here the CDR3 DNA reads TGTGCCAGCAGCTTGAAGGGGACGGAGACCCAGTACTTC.

This sequence joins TRBV19 and TRBJ1-1; TRBD1 might be the D (6 bases). Trimming left V 3 bases short and J 11 bases short, with 10 bases between. The CDR3 length is 11 residues. In germline, CDR1 is LNHDA, CDR2 SQIVND (reference sequence). CDR3 DNA: TGTGCCAGTAGTATCGAGGGGGGCGCTTTCTTT. It codes for CASSIEGGAFF. Full variable domain (missing parts from reference TRBV19 and TRBJ1-1): DGGITQSPKYLFRKEGQNVTLSCEQNLNHDAMYWYRQDPGQGLRLIYYSQIVNDFQKGDIAEGYSVSREKKESFPLTVTSAQKNPTAFYLCASSIEGGAFFGQGTRLTVV.

V usage is TRBV19 and J usage is TRBJ1-1; 7 bases line up with TRBD1. This CDR3 has 13 amino acids. Trimming cost V 7 bases and J 2 bases; bases outside gene matches: 4. CDR1 and CDR2 from the germline V gene are LNHDA and SQIVND (reference sequence). This CDR3 is CASKDRANTEAFF. The CDR3 DNA reads as TGTGCCAGTAAAGACAGGGCTAACACTGAAGCTTTCTTT.

The chain carries TRBV18 and TRBJ2-7, with D perhaps TRBD2 (6 bases). Germline CDR1 reads KGHSH; CDR2 reads LQKENI. The CDR3 runs to 15 residues. V lost 4 bases, J lost 3 bases, and 16 bases lay in between. CDR3 nucleotides: TGTGCCAGCTCACGCGGGACGGTTCAAGGCTACGAGCAGTACTTC. It translates to CASSRGTVQGYEQYF.

The rearrangement joins TRBV6-4 to TRBJ2-2, with 8 bases lining up with TRBD2. The CDR3 spans 15 residues. With 6 bases clipped from V and 6 bases from J, the junction kept 9 bases outside the gene matches. CDR1 and CDR2 (germline): MRHNA, SNTAGT. The CDR3 coding sequence is TGTGCCAGCAGCGAGCTCGGGGGGGGCGCCGGGGAGCTGTTTTTT. This sequence encodes CASSELGGGAGELFF.

This rearrangement joins TRBV3-1 (or the pseudogene TRBV3-2) to TRBJ1-3; TRBD1 might be the D (5 bases). Germline V gene sequence: CDR1 LGHDT, CDR2 YNNKEL (reference sequence). The CDR3 sequence is 15 residues long. Trimming left V 7 bases short and J 4 bases short, with 17 bases between. In DNA, the CDR3 is TGTGCCAGCACCCCCTCGGGGGGACCCGGAAACACCATATATTTT. Translating it yields CASTPSGGPGNTIYF.

This chain uses TRBV19 with TRBJ1-5, with D tentatively TRBD1 (6 bases). The germline gives CDR1 LNHDA, CDR2 SQIVND (reference sequence). Trimming cost V 5 bases and J 7 bases, with 15 bases left between them. The CDR3 length is 14 residues. The CDR3 coding sequence is TGTGCCAGTAGTGGGAACAGGGTTAGACAGCCCCAGCATTTT. Amino acids: CASSGNRVRQPQHF.

This chain joins TRBV15 and TRBJ2-2, with D tentatively TRBD1 (6 bases). The germline V gene has CDR1 LNHNV and CDR2 YYDKDF (reference sequence). Trimming stripped 8 bases from V and 4 bases from J, with 17 bases between. The CDR3 is 15 residues long. The CDR3 spells CATGRQVGSTGELFF. In DNA form, the CDR3 reads TGTGCCACCGGTCGACAGGTTGGATCCACCGGGGAGCTGTTTTTT.

This clone has just one count. In DNA, the CDR3 is TGTGCCAGCAGCGTAGGAGGAGGGGCCTTGTACAATGAGCAGTTCTTC. Translated: CASSVGGGALYNEQFF. The chain carries TRBV9 and TRBJ2-1; D perhaps matches TRBD2 (6 bases). The CDR3 contains 16 residues. Trimming took off 0 bases at V and 4 bases at J, with 14 bases between the two ends. CDR1 and CDR2 (germline): SGDLS, YYNGEE.

V is TRBV7-2 and J is TRBJ1-5, with D hard to call. Germline V gene data show CDR1 as SGHTA and CDR2 as FQGNSA. Trimming took 4 bases from V and 6 from J, leaving 10 bases between them. The CDR3 covers 13 residues. The CDR3 DNA is TGTGCCAGCAGCTCCTCCGGGCGTCAGCCCCAGCATTTT. Protein: CASSSSGRQPQHF. The full variable domain, in which reference TRBV7-2 and TRBJ1-5 provide the parts outside the CDR3, is GAGVSQSPSNKVTEKGKDVELRCDPISGHTALYWYRQSLGQGLEFLIYFQGNSAPDKSGLPSDRFSAERTGGSVSTLTIQRTQQEDSAVYLCASSSSGRQPQHFGDGTRLSIL.

This chain links TRBV9 with TRBJ1-2; a weak D match, TRBD1 (6 bases). The V end lost 0 bases, the J end lost 5 bases, and 17 bases lay between the germline ends. This CDR3 is 16 amino acids long. The germline V gene encodes CDR1 SGDLS and CDR2 YYNGEE. Written as DNA, the CDR3 is TGTGCCAGCAGCGTAGGATTCGCGGGGGCGCGGTATGGCTACACCTTC. Amino acids: CASSVGFAGARYGYTF.

This clone was counted once. The chain links TRBV6-5 to TRBJ1-6, with 8 bases aligning to TRBD1. This CDR3 has 14 residues. V lost 6 bases and J lost 13; bases outside the gene matches: 11. Germline CDR1 is MNHEY and CDR2 is SVGAGI. For the CDR3, the DNA is TGTGCCAGCAGCCGGGGGGACAGGTCGGTTCCCCTCCACTTT. Translating it yields CASSRGDRSVPLHF.

This sequence joins TRBV7-2 and TRBJ2-5; 9 nucleotides align to TRBD2. V dropped 5 bases and J dropped 5; count of bases not matched to a gene: 12. The V gene's germline CDR1 is SGHTA and CDR2 FQGNSA. CDR3 size: 16 residues. The CDR3 sequence: CASSPRWSGGRETQYF. DNA of the CDR3: TGTGCCAGCAGCCCTCGGTGGAGCGGGGGGCGGGAGACCCAGTACTTC.

This chain connects TRBV13 to TRBJ1-2; D perhaps matches TRBD1 (5 bases). Trimming left V 2 bases short and J 4 bases short, with 14 bases between. The CDR3 totals 15 residues. CDR1 is PRHDT and CDR2 is FYEKMQ in the germline V gene (reference sequence). CDR3 sequence (DNA): TGTGCCAGCAGCTTATACTCCGGGAGGGGCTATGGCTACACCTTC. It translates to CASSLYSGRGYGYTF.

The V gene is TRBV19, the J gene TRBJ1-5; tentatively, D is TRBD1 (6 bases). The CDR3 runs to 16 residues. Trimming left V 5 bases short and J 8 bases short, with 22 bases between. The V gene's germline CDR1 is LNHDA and CDR2 SQIVND (reference sequence). The CDR3 reads CASSPTSQGGHEPQHF. CDR3 nucleotides: TGTGCCAGTAGTCCCACGTCACAGGGCGGCCACGAGCCCCAGCATTTT.

V is TRBV5-1 and J is TRBJ1-1, with 7 bases lining up with TRBD1. The CDR3 consists of 14 residues. V shed 5 bases, J shed 2 bases, and the junction held 6 bases outside the gene matches. The V gene's germline CDR1 is SGHRS and CDR2 YFSETQ. The CDR3 DNA follows: TGCGCCAGCAGAGACCGGACAGGTAACACTGAAGCTTTCTTT. This sequence encodes CASRDRTGNTEAFF.

This clone was observed once. The genes are TRBV9 and TRBJ2-3; possible D gene TRBD2, 5 bases. V gave up 0 bases and J gave up 7 bases, with 12 bases separating them. This CDR3 spans 14 amino acids. From germline, CDR1 is SGDLS and CDR2 YYNGEE. This chain's CDR3 is CASSVAEGSYTQYF. CDR3 in DNA: TGTGCCAGCAGCGTAGCTGAGGGTTCGTATACGCAGTATTTT.